These T cell receptor beta chains were read from a single sample in a study of cytomegalovirus exposure and HLA in healthy donors. Only in-frame clones appear in the TCRdb table, and some are missing; sequencing was by immunoSEQ multiplex PCR. This sample carries more than 95,000 clones, around 82% of them seen once, and the ten largest clones take 1.2%. Sequenced input: PBMCs. These receptors all stem from a female donor in good health and CMV-seronegative. Both conserved end residues are part of each CDR3. A D gene is named only where the DNA matches it firmly. A row's size may be missing; if present it is once, few, many or a size class.

TGTGCCAGCAGCAACGACCCGGGACAGGGGCCCTACGAGCAGTACTTC	CASSNDPGQGPYEQYF	TRBJ2-7	16	TRBV21-1	-	few
TGTGCCAGCAGCTTAGGACCGGGGGACGAGCAGTACTTC	CASSLGPGDEQYF	TRBJ2-7	13	TRBV11-3	-	-
TGTGCCAGCAGCTTAGGGACTAGCGGGAGGTGGGAGCAGTTCTTC	CASSLGTSGRWEQFF	TRBJ2-1	15	TRBV11-2	TRBD2	once
TGTGCCAGCAGCCTGACTAGCTTTGCAGATACGCAGTATTTT	CASSLTSFADTQYF	TRBJ2-3	14	TRBV4-2	TRBD2	-
TGTGCCAGCAGTTTTTACTCCGACAGGGACGAGCAGTACTTC	CASSFYSDRDEQYF	TRBJ2-7	14	TRBV6-5	TRBD1	-
TGCGCCAGCAGCATATTAGCGGGGGCCATATACGAGCAGTACTTC	CASSILAGAIYEQYF	TRBJ2-7	15	TRBV5-1	TRBD2	once
TGTGCCAGCAGCGAGGGACAGGGGGCAGATACGCAGTATTTT	CASSEGQGADTQYF	TRBJ2-3	14	TRBV7-3	TRBD1	once
TGTGCCAGCTCACCCGGGACAGGGGCCTACAATGAGCAGTTCTTC	CASSPGTGAYNEQFF	TRBJ2-1	15	TRBV18	TRBD1	-
TGTGCCAGCAGCGAAACAGCGAACACTGAAGCTTTCTTT	CASSETANTEAFF	TRBJ1-1	13	TRBV7-3	-	-
TGCGCCAGCAGCTTGGCCGGGACCGGGGGGGCCCAGTACTTC	CASSLAGTGGAQYF	TRBJ2-5	14	TRBV5-1	TRBD2	-
TGTGCCAGCAGTCCCTCCCTCGGAGCGAGCACTGAAGCTTTCTTT	CASSPSLGASTEAFF	TRBJ1-1	15	TRBV6-5	-	-
TGCGCCAGCAGCCCGGGACTAGCGGGGGCCGGCCAAGAGACCCAGTACTTC	CASSPGLAGAGQETQYF	TRBJ2-5	17	TRBV4-1	TRBD2	once
TGTGCCAGCAGCCCGGCCTTGTCGCGGTCACCCCTCCACTTT	CASSPALSRSPLHF	TRBJ1-6	14	TRBV13	-	-
TGTGCCAGTAGTATGGGACAGGGGGGAAGCAACACCATATATTTT	CASSMGQGGSNTIYF	TRBJ1-3	15	TRBV19	TRBD1	-
TGTGCCAGCTCACCCACAGATCGGACTAGCGAAACGGAGCAGTACTTC	CASSPTDRTSETEQYF	TRBJ2-7	16	TRBV18	TRBD2	-
TGTTCCAGCAGCCTTAGCACAGATACGCAGTATTTT	CSSSLSTDTQYF	TRBJ2-3	12	TRBV7-9	-	-
TGTGCCAGCAGTGAAGAGACAGTCAGTAATGAGCAGTTCTTC	CASSEETVSNEQFF	TRBJ2-1	14	TRBV6-4	-	-
TGTGCCAGCAGTTATGGCAGGGGGCTCTCGACAGATACGCAGTATTTT	CASSYGRGLSTDTQYF	TRBJ2-3	16	TRBV27	TRBD1	-
TGCGCCAGCAGCTTTGGGTACAGGGGTTCAACTAATGAAAAACTGTTTTTT	CASSFGYRGSTNEKLFF	TRBJ1-4	17	TRBV5-1	TRBD1	-
TGTGCCACAGGTCGGGCCGCGGGTGAAAAACTGTTTTTT	CATGRAAGEKLFF	TRBJ1-4	13	TRBV6-1	-	-
TGCGCCAGCAGCCAAGTTCTCACAGGCAATCAGCCCCAGCATTTT	CASSQVLTGNQPQHF	TRBJ1-5	15	TRBV4-1	-	-
TGTGCCAGCCAGACTACAGGGGGCATCGCTGAAGCTTTCTTT	CASQTTGGIAEAFF	TRBJ1-1	14	TRBV6-5	TRBD1	-
TGCGCCAGCGCACAGGTGGACTCTGGAAACACCATATATTTT	CASAQVDSGNTIYF	TRBJ1-3	14	TRBV10-2	-	-
TGTGCCAGCAGTTACTATCAGGGGGCCGATACGCAGTATTTT	CASSYYQGADTQYF	TRBJ2-3	14	TRBV6-6	TRBD1	-
TGTGCCAGCAGCGTAGAGGGACAGGGGGCCCCCGGGGAGCTGTTTTTT	CASSVEGQGAPGELFF	TRBJ2-2	16	TRBV9	TRBD1	-
TGTGCCAGCAGAAGGGACAGGGGTGGGGAGACCCAGTACTTC	CASRRDRGGETQYF	TRBJ2-5	14	TRBV6-1	TRBD1	once
TGTGCCAGCAGCTTGAGTCAGGGTTACGAGCAGTACTTC	CASSLSQGYEQYF	TRBJ2-7	13	TRBV7-9	-	-
TGCGCCAGCAGCCCGGGGGACAGATCCTACGAGCAGTACTTC	CASSPGDRSYEQYF	TRBJ2-7	14	TRBV5-1	-	-
TGTGCCAGCTCACCCTTGCAGGGGAATGTGGCTGGGGACACCATATATTTT	CASSPLQGNVAGDTIYF	TRBJ1-3	17	TRBV18	-	-
TGTGCCAGCAGTGAAGGGACAGGGGGATTTGGCTACACCTTC	CASSEGTGGFGYTF	TRBJ1-2	14	TRBV6-5	TRBD1	few
TGTGCCAGCAGCAGCGGGGGTCGCAGCGAGGGCACCGGGGAGCTGTTTTTT	CASSSGGRSEGTGELFF	TRBJ2-2	17	TRBV7-6	TRBD2	-
TGTGCCAGCAGTGACGGCGGGAATAAACCTTACAATGAGCAGTTCTTC	CASSDGGNKPYNEQFF	TRBJ2-1	16	TRBV6-4	-	-
TGTGCCAGTAGTCTCCAGGGGATTCAGCATTTT	CASSLQGIQHF	TRBJ1-5	11	TRBV19	-	few
TGTGCCAGCAGCCAAGAAATCCCAGGGCCCTCCTACGAGCAGTACTTC	CASSQEIPGPSYEQYF	TRBJ2-7	16	TRBV4-2	-	-
TGTGCCTGGAGTGTACAGGGGGCTAGCCCCCTGTTGGAGACCCAGTACTTC	CAWSVQGASPLLETQYF	TRBJ2-5	17	TRBV30	TRBD1	few
TGTGCCAGCAGCTTAGTGACAGGAATCAATCAGCCCCAGCATTTT	CASSLVTGINQPQHF	TRBJ1-5	15	TRBV7-2	-	-
TGTGCCAGCAGACCGACAGGGGGCTTTGGCTACACCTTC	CASRPTGGFGYTF	TRBJ1-2	13	TRBV6-1	TRBD1	-
TGTGCCAGCAGTGATCGAGGGGGTTCGGTTGGGACTGAAGCTTTCTTT	CASSDRGGSVGTEAFF	TRBJ1-1	16	TRBV25-1	-	-
TGCGCCAGCAGCTCCGGGACAGTCAATAATTCACCCCTCCACTTT	CASSSGTVNNSPLHF	TRBJ1-6	15	TRBV5-1	TRBD1	-
TGTGCCAGCAGCTCTAATGTGATAGAAGGGGCGAACACCGGGGAGCTGTTTTTT	CASSSNVIEGANTGELFF	TRBJ2-2	18	TRBV7-9	-	-
TGTGCCAGCAGCCCCGGGACAACCGGGGAGCTGTTTTTT	CASSPGTTGELFF	TRBJ2-2	13	TRBV11-3	-	few
TGTGCCAGCAGGTCTGGGGGCTCGGTGTACGAGCAGTACTTC	CASRSGGSVYEQYF	TRBJ2-7	14	TRBV28	-	-
TGTGCCAGCAGTTTTCTAGCGGGGGGGGCAGATACGCAGTATTTT	CASSFLAGGADTQYF	TRBJ2-3	15	TRBV27	TRBD2	few
TGTGCCAGCAGCTTTCACAGGCAAAGCTCTGGAAACACCATATATTTT	CASSFHRQSSGNTIYF	TRBJ1-3	16	TRBV7-3	-	few
TGTGCCAGCAGCAAAGACGAGTACGAGCAGTACTTC	CASSKDEYEQYF	TRBJ2-7	12	TRBV21-1	-	-
TGCGCCAGCAGCCGAGCGGGGACCACAGATACGCAGTATTTT	CASSRAGTTDTQYF	TRBJ2-3	14	TRBV4-1	TRBD2	-
TGTGCCAGCAGCCAAGATCCTCGACAGGGTAGGCCCAGGGCTTTCTTT	CASSQDPRQGRPRAFF	TRBJ1-1	16	TRBV4-2	TRBD1	-
TGTGCCAGCAGCTTAAGTCGAGGAGGTAATTCACCCCTCCACTTT	CASSLSRGGNSPLHF	TRBJ1-6	15	TRBV7-3	-	once
TGCAGCGTGGCTCCCGGGACAGCGCCTACAGAGCAGTACTTC	CSVAPGTAPTEQYF	TRBJ2-7	14	TRBV29-1	TRBD1	-
TGCGCCAGCAGCATCAGGACAGGGTACTACGAAAAACTGTTTTTT	CASSIRTGYYEKLFF	TRBJ1-4	15	TRBV5-1	TRBD1	-
TGCAGTGCTAGGGGGCCGGCTGAAGCTTTCTTT	CSARGPAEAFF	TRBJ1-1	11	TRBV20-1	-	-
TGTGCCAGCAGCTCTACCCGAAGAGACACCGGGGAGCTGTTTTTT	CASSSTRRDTGELFF	TRBJ2-2	15	TRBV11-1	-	-
TGTGCCAGCAGTCCCCCGGGACACTACACAGATACGCAGTATTTT	CASSPPGHYTDTQYF	TRBJ2-3	15	TRBV11-1	-	-
TGTGCCAGCAGCCCGTGGGGCGGGGGGGCAAATGAGCAGTTCTTC	CASSPWGGGANEQFF	TRBJ2-1	15	TRBV7-9	TRBD2	-
TGTGCCAGCTCACCAGCGGCAGGGTTATCTGGGGCCAACGTCCTGACTTTC	CASSPAAGLSGANVLTF	TRBJ2-6	17	TRBV18	-	few
TGTGCCAGCAGCCAGATTAAAGGGGCTCTAGCGGAGGCTTTCTTT	CASSQIKGALAEAFF	TRBJ1-1	15	TRBV4-2	-	-
TGTGCCAGCAGTTATCTCACAGGGACGGATGAAAAACTGTTTTTT	CASSYLTGTDEKLFF	TRBJ1-4	15	TRBV6-5	-	-